This is a list of T cell receptor beta chains from one sample in a study of CD8 T cells in Susac syndrome. TCRdb reprocessed the immunoSEQ multiplex PCR reads with MiXCR, giving one entry per CDR3 protein. The sample includes around 80,000 distinct CDR3 sequences, around 96% of them seen just once. Sequencing was done on a sample of CD8+ T cells from PBMCs. Receptors originate from a human donor with Susac syndrome. The CDR3 runs from the conserved cysteine through the conserved F or W. The D gene is left open where the match is weak. Not all rows give a size; the values are once, few, many and, for expanded clones, a class.

NA	16	TRBV5-4	NA	TRBJ2-3	CASSPPDYSSTDTQYF	TGTGCCAGCAGCCCTCCGGACTATAGCAGCACAGATACGCAGTATTTT
NA	13	TRBV28	NA	TRBJ2-1	CASSPRQRYEQFF	TGTGCCAGCAGTCCCCGCCAACGGTATGAGCAGTTCTTC
TRBD2	17	TRBV9	NA	TRBJ2-3	CASSVEGLAIPTDTQYF	TGTGCCAGCAGCGTAGAGGGACTAGCAATACCCACAGATACGCAGTATTTT
TRBD1	17	TRBV15	NA	TRBJ1-4	CATNKPGQGLINEKLFF	TGTGCCACCAACAAACCGGGACAGGGCCTCATAAATGAAAAACTGTTTTTT
NA	17	TRBV15	once	TRBJ2-6	CATSRGSSSSGANVLTF	TGTGCCACCAGCAGAGGCAGCAGCAGTTCTGGGGCCAACGTCCTGACTTTC
TRBD2	16	TRBV20-1	NA	TRBJ2-1	CSASPELAVEYNEQFF	TGCAGTGCTAGCCCCGAACTAGCGGTCGAATACAATGAGCAGTTCTTC
TRBD1	12	TRBV9	NA	TRBJ1-2	CASSATGGGYTF	TGTGCCAGCAGCGCCACAGGGGGAGGCTACACCTTC
TRBD2	16	TRBV5-1	NA	TRBJ2-3	CASSSLAGAPTDTQYF	TGCGCCAGCAGCTCGCTAGCGGGGGCCCCGACGGATACGCAGTATTTT
NA	13	TRBV19	once	TRBJ1-5	CASSAARNQPQHF	TGTGCCAGTAGTGCTGCTCGGAATCAGCCCCAGCATTTT
NA	14	TRBV24-1	NA	TRBJ2-5	CATSDRRVQETQYF	TGTGCCACCAGTGATCGCAGGGTCCAAGAGACCCAGTACTTC
TRBD2	17	TRBV25-1	NA	TRBJ2-1	CASSSPGLAGLYNEQFF	TGTGCCAGCAGTTCCCCGGGACTAGCGGGTCTCTACAATGAGCAGTTCTTC
NA	13	TRBV20-1	NA	TRBJ2-7	CSATAVSSYEQYF	TGCAGTGCTACGGCGGTCAGCTCCTACGAGCAGTACTTC
NA	10	TRBV29-1	NA	TRBJ2-7	CSVLGDEQYF	TGCAGCGTTTTAGGGGATGAGCAGTACTTC
NA	12	TRBV6-5	NA	TRBJ2-1	CASSYSGGEQFF	TGTGCCAGCAGTTACTCCGGTGGTGAGCAGTTCTTC
NA	15	TRBV9	NA	TRBJ2-6	CASSVARTGANVLTF	TGTGCCAGCAGCGTAGCCAGGACTGGGGCCAACGTCCTGACTTTC